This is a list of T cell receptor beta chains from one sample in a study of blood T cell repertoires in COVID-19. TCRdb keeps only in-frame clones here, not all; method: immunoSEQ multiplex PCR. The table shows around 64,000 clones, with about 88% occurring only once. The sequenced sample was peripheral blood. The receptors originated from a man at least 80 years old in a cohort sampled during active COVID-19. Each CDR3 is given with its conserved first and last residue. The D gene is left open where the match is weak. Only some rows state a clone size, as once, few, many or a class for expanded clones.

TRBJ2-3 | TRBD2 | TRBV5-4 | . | TGTGCCAGCAGCGCGCTAGCGGGGGGGCCTCGCACAGATACGCAGTATTTT | CASSALAGGPRTDTQYF
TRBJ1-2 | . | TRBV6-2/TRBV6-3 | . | TGTGCCAGCAGTTCCGAGACAGTACCGCTTAACTATGGCTACACCTTC | CASSSETVPLNYGYTF
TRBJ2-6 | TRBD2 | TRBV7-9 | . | TGTGCCAGCAGCAAACTAGCGGGGGGCTCTGGGGCCAACGTCCTGACTTTC | CASSKLAGGSGANVLTF
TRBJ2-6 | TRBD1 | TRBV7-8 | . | TGTGCCAGCAACCCAAACAGGGGTAGGCCTGGGGCCAACGTCCTGACTTTC | CASNPNRGRPGANVLTF
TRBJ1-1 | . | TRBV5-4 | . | TGTGCCAGCAGCTTGGAGGCGGGTTTGAACACTGAAGCTTTCTTT | CASSLEAGLNTEAFF
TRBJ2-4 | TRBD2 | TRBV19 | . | TGTGCCAGTAGTATAGGGGAGGGGAGGAGAAACATTCAGTACTTC | CASSIGEGRRNIQYF
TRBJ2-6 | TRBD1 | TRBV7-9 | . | TGTGCCAGCAGCTTTGCCGGGACAGGGGGCGCTGGGGCCAACGTCCTGACTTTC | CASSFAGTGGAGANVLTF
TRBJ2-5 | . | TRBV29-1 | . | TGCAGCGCGGGGGTGGGCGGGCAAGAGACCCAGTACTTC | CSAGVGGQETQYF
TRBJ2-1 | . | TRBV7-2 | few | TGTGCCAGCAGCTCCCAGAGTCTAGGTGGTGAGCAGTTCTTC | CASSSQSLGGEQFF
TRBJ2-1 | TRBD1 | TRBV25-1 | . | TGTGCCAGCAGTCCCTCGGACAGGATGGACAATGAGCAGTTCTTC | CASSPSDRMDNEQFF
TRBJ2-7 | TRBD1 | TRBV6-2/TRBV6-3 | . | TGTGCCAGCAGTCGACAGGGCCCCTACGAGCAGTACTTC | CASSRQGPYEQYF
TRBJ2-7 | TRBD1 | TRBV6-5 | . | TGTGCCAGCAGCTTGGGACAGGGGGACTCCTACGAGCAGTACTTC | CASSLGQGDSYEQYF
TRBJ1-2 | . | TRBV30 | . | TGTGCCCGCCTGCACAGGGAAGACTATGGCTACACCTTC | CARLHREDYGYTF
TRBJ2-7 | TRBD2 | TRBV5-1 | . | TGCGCCAGCAGCTCCGGACACGGGGGGTACGAGCAGTACTTC | CASSSGHGGYEQYF
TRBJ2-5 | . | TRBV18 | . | TGTGCCAGCTCACCTTTCTCCGGGACAACCTCACTCCAAGAGACCCAGTACTTC | CASSPFSGTTSLQETQYF
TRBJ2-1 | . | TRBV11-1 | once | TGTGCCAGCAGCTTGGACCATGACAGCTCCTACAATGAGCAGTTCTTC | CASSLDHDSSYNEQFF
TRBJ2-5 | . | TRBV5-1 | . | TGCGCCAGCAGCCCGGACAGACCAAAAGAGACCCAGTACTTC | CASSPDRPKETQYF
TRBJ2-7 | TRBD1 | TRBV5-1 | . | TGCGCCAGCAGCTTTATGGCAGGGGGCTCCTACGAGCAGTACTTC | CASSFMAGGSYEQYF
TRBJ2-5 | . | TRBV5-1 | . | TGCGCCAGCAGCTTTATCGGAGCGGCGATGCAAGAGACCCAGTACTTC | CASSFIGAAMQETQYF
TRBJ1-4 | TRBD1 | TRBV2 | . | TGTGCCAGCAGCGGGACAGGGAGGGTTGAAAAACTGTTTTTT | CASSGTGRVEKLFF
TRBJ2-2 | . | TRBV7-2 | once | TGTGCCAGCAGATCTAGCGTCGGGGAGCTGTTTTTT | CASRSSVGELFF
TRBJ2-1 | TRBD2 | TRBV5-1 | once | TGCGCCAGCAGCCTGGACTCCCGGGGACTAGTTGGGCAGTTCTTC | CASSLDSRGLVGQFF
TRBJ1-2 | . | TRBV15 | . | TGTGCCACCAGCAGAGATAGTCAAGGGAGAGGCTACACCTTC | CATSRDSQGRGYTF
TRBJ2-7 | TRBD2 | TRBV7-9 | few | TGTGCCAGCAGCTTAGTTATCCCAGGGAGGGACGAGCAGTACTTC | CASSLVIPGRDEQYF
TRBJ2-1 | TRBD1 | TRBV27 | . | TGTGCCAGCAGGAAAGGACAGGGAAAGTACAATGAGCAGTTCTTC | CASRKGQGKYNEQFF
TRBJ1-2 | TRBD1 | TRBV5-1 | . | TGCGCCAGCAGCCCAGGACAGGGGGCTGGCTATGGCTACACCTTC | CASSPGQGAGYGYTF
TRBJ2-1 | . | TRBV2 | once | TGTGCCAGCATAAGGGGCTCCTACAATGAGCAGTTCTTC | CASIRGSYNEQFF
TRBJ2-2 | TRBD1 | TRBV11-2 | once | TGTGCCAGCAGCCTAGGCGACAGGGGTGGCACCGGGGAGCTGTTTTTT | CASSLGDRGGTGELFF
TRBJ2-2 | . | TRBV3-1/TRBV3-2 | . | TGTGCCAGCAGAGTAGGGGAAGCCGGGGAGCTGTTTTTT | CASRVGEAGELFF
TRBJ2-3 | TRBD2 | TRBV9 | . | TGTGCCAGCAGCGTAGTGGGTAGCGGGAGCGGCCCAGATACGCAGTATTTT | CASSVVGSGSGPDTQYF
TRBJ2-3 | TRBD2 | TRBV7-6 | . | TGTGCCAGCAGCTTAGAAATGGCCTCGGGGGGTACGCAGTATTTT | CASSLEMASGGTQYF
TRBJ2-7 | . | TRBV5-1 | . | TGCGCCAGCAGCTTGGCCCAACAGGGAGGGGAGCAGTACTTC | CASSLAQQGGEQYF
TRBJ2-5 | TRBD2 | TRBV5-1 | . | TGCGCCAGCAGCTCTAGCGGGGGGGCCGAGACCCAGTACTTC | CASSSSGGAETQYF
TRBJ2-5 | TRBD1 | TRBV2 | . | TGTGCCAGCAGAATGGACAGGGGAAGCCAGACCCAGTACTTC | CASRMDRGSQTQYF
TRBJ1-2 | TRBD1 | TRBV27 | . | TGTGCCAGCAGTTTAACAGGGGGCCCCTATGGCTACACCTTC | CASSLTGGPYGYTF
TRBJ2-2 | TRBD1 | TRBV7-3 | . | TGTGCCAGCAGCTTGACAGGGGCGAGGGACACCGGGGAGCTGTTTTTT | CASSLTGARDTGELFF
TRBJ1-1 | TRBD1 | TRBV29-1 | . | TGCAGCGTTGAAGACGGACAGGGGGCGGACACTGAAGCTTTCTTT | CSVEDGQGADTEAFF
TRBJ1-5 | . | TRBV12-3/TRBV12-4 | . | TGTGCCAGCAGTTTTGAGGAAAATCAGCCCCAGCATTTT | CASSFEENQPQHF
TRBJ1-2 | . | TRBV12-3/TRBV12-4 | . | TGTGCCAGCACAGGCACTAACTATGGCTACACCTTC | CASTGTNYGYTF
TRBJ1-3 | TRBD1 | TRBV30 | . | TGTGCCTGGAGTGCCGCCGGGACAGCGACCTACTCTGGAAACACCATATATTTT | CAWSAAGTATYSGNTIYF
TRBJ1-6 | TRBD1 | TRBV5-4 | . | TGTGCCAGCAGCCTCAGGGGGGATAATTCACCCCTCCACTTT | CASSLRGDNSPLHF
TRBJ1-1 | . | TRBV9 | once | TGTGCCAGCAGCGTAGGGGCCGAAAACACTGAAGCTTTCTTT | CASSVGAENTEAFF
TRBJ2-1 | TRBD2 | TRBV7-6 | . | TGTGCCAGCAGCGGGACTAGCGGGAATCGCAATGAGCAGTTCTTC | CASSGTSGNRNEQFF
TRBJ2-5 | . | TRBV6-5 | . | TGTGCCAGCAGGGCCCGGGCAGGGCAAGAGACCCAGTACTTC | CASRARAGQETQYF
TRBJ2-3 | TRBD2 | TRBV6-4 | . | TGTGCCAGCAGTGATCTAGCGGGGGATACGCAGTATTTT | CASSDLAGDTQYF
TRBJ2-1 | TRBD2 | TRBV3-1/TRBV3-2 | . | TGTGCCAGCAGCCTCCAAGGGCTAGCGGGGTATGAGCAGTTCTTC | CASSLQGLAGYEQFF
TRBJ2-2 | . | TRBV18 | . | TGTGCCAGCTCACCTGCCAGGGCAGACACCGGGGAGCTGTTTTTT | CASSPARADTGELFF
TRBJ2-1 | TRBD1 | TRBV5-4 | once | TGTGCCAGCCGGACAGGGATGGGGGATGAGCAGTTCTTC | CASRTGMGDEQFF
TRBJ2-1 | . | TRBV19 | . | TGTGCCAGTGTCGAACAGGGTGATGCCAATGAGCAGTTCTTC | CASVEQGDANEQFF
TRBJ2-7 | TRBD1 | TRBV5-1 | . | TGCGCCAGCAGCCCTTTCCGGGACAGGGCCAACGAGCAGTACTTC | CASSPFRDRANEQYF
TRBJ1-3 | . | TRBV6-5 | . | TGTGCCAGCAAGCTGTCCTCTGGAAACACCATATATTTT | CASKLSSGNTIYF
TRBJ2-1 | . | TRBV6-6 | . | TGTGCCAGCAGTTACGCGAAAAGCTCCTACAATGAGCAGTTCTTC | CASSYAKSSYNEQFF
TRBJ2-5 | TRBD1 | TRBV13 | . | TGTGCCAGCAGCCGACAGGGGGCTGGAGAGACCCAGTACTTC | CASSRQGAGETQYF
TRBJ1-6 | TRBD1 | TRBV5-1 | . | TGCGCCAGCAGCCTGACAGGGGCTAATTCACCCCTCCACTTT | CASSLTGANSPLHF
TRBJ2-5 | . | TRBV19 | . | TGTGCCAGTAGTATAGATGGGGTCGCCGGGGTCAGGGGGACCCAGTACTTC | CASSIDGVAGVRGTQYF
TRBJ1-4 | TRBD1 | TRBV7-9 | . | TGTGCCAGCAGCTTAGAGGGACAGGGCTACGAAAAACTGTTTTTT | CASSLEGQGYEKLFF